The sequence of this TCR beta chain was determined in a study of cytomegalovirus exposure and HLA in healthy donors. Points from the study as a whole: A classifier reportedly called cytomegalovirus status with high sensitivity and specificity. The tendency of first-cohort TCR clusters to co-occur in the 100 to 150 validation repertoires was identified by a subsequent analysis.

V was pared by 6 bases and J by 10 bases, with 20 bases between. The germline gives CDR1 SGDLS, CDR2 YYNGEE. There are 14 residues in the CDR3. With regard to this clone: Its antigen is currently unknown.

Libraries were prepared by immunoSEQ multiplex PCR; TCRdb keeps only in-frame clonotypes and omits some of them. The table records 130,000 to 150,000 clones, 75% to 90% of them present only once. The sample comprised PBMCs. The source of this sequence is a woman younger than 45 in good health and CMV-seropositive. The chain links TRBV9 to TRBJ2-1, with a weak D call TRBD1 (6 bases). This CDR3 is CASTPDQGKEEQFF. The CDR3 DNA reads as TGTGCCAGCACCCCCGATCAGGGGAAGGAGGAGCAGTTCTTC.